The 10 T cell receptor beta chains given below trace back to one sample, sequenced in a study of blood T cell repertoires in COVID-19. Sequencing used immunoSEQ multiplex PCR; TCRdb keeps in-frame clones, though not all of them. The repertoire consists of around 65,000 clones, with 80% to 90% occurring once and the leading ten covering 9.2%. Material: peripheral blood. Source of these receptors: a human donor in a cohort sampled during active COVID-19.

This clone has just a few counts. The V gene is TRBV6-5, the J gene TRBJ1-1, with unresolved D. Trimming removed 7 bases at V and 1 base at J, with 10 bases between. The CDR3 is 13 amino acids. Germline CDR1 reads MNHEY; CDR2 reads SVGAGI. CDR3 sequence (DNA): TGTGCCAGCAATTCGGTCGGGAACACTGAAGCTTTCTTT. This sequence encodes CASNSVGNTEAFF.

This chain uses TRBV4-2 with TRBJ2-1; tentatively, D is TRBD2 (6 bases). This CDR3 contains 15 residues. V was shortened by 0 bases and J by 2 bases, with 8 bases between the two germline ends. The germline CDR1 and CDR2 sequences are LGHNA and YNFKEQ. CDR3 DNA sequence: TGTGCCAGCAGCCAAGAGCTAGCGCCCTACAATGAGCAGTTCTTC. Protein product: CASSQELAPYNEQFF.

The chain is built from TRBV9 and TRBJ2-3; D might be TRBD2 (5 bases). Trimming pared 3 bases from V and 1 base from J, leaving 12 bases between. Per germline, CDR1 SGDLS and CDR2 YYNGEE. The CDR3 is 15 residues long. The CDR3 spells CASSAFSSGTDTQYF. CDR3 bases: TGTGCCAGCAGCGCCTTCAGTAGCGGCACAGATACGCAGTATTTT.

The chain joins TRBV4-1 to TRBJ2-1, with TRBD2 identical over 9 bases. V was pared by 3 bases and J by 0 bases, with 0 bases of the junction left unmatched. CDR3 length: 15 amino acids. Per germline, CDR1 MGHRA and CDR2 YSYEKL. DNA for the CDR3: TGCGCCAGCAGCCAGACTAGCGGCTCCTACAATGAGCAGTTCTTC. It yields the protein CASSQTSGSYNEQFF.

The CDR3 sequence: CASSVVPGAREQYF. The CDR3 DNA is TGTGCCAGCAGCGTAGTTCCAGGGGCACGGGAGCAGTACTTC. The chain combines TRBV9 with TRBJ2-7; D is possibly TRBD1 (6 bases). V shed 0 bases and J shed 7 bases, with 14 bases lying between them. The CDR3 is made up of 14 amino acids. Germline V gene data show CDR1 as SGDLS and CDR2 as YYNGEE. The whole variable domain, remainder taken from reference TRBV9 and TRBJ2-7, is DSGVTQTPKHLITATGQRVTLRCSPRSGDLSVYWYQQSLDQGLQFLIQYYNGEERAKGNILERFSAQQFPDLHSELNLSSLELGDSALYFCASSVVPGAREQYFGPGTRLTVT.

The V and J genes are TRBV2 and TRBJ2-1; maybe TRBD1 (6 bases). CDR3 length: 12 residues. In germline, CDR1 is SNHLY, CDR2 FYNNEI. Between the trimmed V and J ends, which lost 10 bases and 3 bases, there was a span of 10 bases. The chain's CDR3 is CATSRGYNEQFF. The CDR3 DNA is TGTGCCACCAGCAGGGGCTACAATGAGCAGTTCTTC.

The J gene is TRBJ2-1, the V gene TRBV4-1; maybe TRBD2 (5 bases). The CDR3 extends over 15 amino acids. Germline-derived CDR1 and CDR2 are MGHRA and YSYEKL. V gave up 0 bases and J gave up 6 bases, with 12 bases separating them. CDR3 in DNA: TGCGCCAGCAGCCAAGATGGGCTAGCAGGCAATGAGCAGTTCTTC. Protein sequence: CASSQDGLAGNEQFF.

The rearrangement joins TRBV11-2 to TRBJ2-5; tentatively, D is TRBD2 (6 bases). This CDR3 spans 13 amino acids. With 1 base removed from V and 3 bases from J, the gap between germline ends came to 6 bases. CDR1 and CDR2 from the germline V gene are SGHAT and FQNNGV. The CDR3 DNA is TGTGCCAGCAGCTTAGGGAGGGAAGAGACCCAGTACTTC. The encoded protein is CASSLGREETQYF.

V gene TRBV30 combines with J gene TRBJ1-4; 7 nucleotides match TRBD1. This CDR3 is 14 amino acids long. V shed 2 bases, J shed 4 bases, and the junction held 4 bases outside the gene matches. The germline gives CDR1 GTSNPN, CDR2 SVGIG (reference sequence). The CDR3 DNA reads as TGTGCCTGGAGTTTGACAGGGCTTAATGAAAAACTGTTTTTT. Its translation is CAWSLTGLNEKLFF.

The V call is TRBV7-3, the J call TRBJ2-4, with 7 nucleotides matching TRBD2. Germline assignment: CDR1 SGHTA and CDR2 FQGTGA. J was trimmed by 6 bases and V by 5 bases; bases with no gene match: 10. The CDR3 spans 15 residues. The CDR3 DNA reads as TGTGCCAGCAGCCCTTCGGGGGGAGAGGGAAACATTCAGTACTTC. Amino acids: CASSPSGGEGNIQYF.